The clone carrying this T cell receptor (beta chain) was detected ten times or more. What it binds is unknown. The sample originates from a study of T cell repertoires in cytomegalovirus infection. Overall study context: Researchers turned to recently identified HLA-C-restricted CMV epitopes as well as well-studied HLA-B-restricted ones.

General study results and limits: HLA-C-restricted TCR beta clonotypes specific for CMV led the ex vivo response. Identification of carriers of CMV plus the relevant HLA was performed using cumulative public TCR beta family frequency.

CDR1 is SEHNR, CDR2 FQNEAQ, per germline (reference sequence). V was shortened by 3 bases and J by 3 bases, with 11 bases between the two germline ends. The CDR3 has 14 amino acids. TCRdb ran MiXCR on the reads and lists one entry per CDR3 protein. Of 700,000 to 950,000 distinct CDR3 sequences listed, approximately 29% are singletons. The specimen comprised cultured CD8+ T cells from PBMCs, sampled from culture after CMV antigen stimulation. The chain carries TRBV7-9 and TRBJ1-2; the D is unclear. The clonotype originates from a human donor in good health (CMV status not recorded). Some clones in this sample may be carry-over from other donors' samples. CDR3 sequence: CASSLDRLDYGYTF. The CDR3 DNA sequence: TGTGCCAGCAGCTTGGACCGATTGGACTATGGCTACACCTTC.